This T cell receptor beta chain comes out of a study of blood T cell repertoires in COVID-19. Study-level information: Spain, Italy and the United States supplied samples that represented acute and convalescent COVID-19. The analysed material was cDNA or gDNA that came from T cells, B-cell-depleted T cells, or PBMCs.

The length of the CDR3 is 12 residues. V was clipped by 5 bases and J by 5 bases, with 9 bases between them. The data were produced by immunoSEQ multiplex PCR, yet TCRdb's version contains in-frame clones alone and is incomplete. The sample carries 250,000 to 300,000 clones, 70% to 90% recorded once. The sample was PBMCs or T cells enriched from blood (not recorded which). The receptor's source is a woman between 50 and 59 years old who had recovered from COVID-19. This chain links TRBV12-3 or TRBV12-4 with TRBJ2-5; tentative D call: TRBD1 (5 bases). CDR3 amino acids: CASSPGSETQYF. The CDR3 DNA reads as TGTGCCAGCAGTCCAGGGTCGGAGACCCAGTACTTC.